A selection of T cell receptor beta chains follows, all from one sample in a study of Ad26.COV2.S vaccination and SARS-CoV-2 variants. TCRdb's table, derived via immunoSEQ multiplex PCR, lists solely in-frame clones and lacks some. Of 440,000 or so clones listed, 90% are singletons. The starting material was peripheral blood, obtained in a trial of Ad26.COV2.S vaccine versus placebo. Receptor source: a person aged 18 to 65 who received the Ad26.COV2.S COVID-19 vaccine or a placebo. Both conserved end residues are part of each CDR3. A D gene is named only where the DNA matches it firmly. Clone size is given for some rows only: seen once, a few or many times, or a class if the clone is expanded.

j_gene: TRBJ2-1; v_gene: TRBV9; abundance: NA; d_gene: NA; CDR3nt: TGTGCCAGCAGCGTAGACAGGGAAACAAAACAGTTCTTC; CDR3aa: CASSVDRETKQFF
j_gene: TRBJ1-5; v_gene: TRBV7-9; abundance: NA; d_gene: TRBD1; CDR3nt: TGTGCCAGCAACACCCGGGACAGGGTGGATCAGCCCCAGCATTTT; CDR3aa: CASNTRDRVDQPQHF
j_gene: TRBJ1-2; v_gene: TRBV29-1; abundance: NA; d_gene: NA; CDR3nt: TGCAGCGCCGCTCAGCTGGGGAACTATGGCTACACCTTC; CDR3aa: CSAAQLGNYGYTF
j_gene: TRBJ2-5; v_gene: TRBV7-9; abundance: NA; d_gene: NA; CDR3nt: TGTGCCAGCAGCTTAGATGGGCGGGTTGGGGGACAAGAGACCCAGTACTTC; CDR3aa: CASSLDGRVGGQETQYF
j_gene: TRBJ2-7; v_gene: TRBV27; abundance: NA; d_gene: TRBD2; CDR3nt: TGTGCCAGCAGCCCGGGACTAGCGGCCAGCTCCTACGAGCAGTACTTC; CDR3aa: CASSPGLAASSYEQYF
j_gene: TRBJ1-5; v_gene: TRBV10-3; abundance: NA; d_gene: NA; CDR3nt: TGTGCCATCAGTGAGTCCGGGACAACGAATCAGCCCCAGCATTTT; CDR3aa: CAISESGTTNQPQHF
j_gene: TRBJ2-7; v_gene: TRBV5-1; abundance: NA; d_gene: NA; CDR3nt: TGCGCCAGCAGCTTGGGGTGGGGGGAGAAGCTCTGGGAGCAGTACTTC; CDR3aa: CASSLGWGEKLWEQYF
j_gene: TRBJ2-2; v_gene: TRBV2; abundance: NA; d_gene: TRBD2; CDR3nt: TGTGCCAGCAGTGACCCCCGGGTGAGGCGGGAGACTAACACCGGGGAGCTGTTTTTT; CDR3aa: CASSDPRVRRETNTGELFF
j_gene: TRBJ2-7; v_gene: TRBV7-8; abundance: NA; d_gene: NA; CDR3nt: TGTGCCAGCAGCTTAGGGTCGGGGGCTCACTACGAGCAGTACTTC; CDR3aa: CASSLGSGAHYEQYF
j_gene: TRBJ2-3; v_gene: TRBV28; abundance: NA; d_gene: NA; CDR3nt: TGCGCCACGTTGAGGGAGATGAGGGACACAGATACGCAGTATTTT; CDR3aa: CATLREMRDTDTQYF
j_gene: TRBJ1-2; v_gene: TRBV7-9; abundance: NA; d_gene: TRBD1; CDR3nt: TGTGCCAGCAGAGGGGGCGGGTCTAACTATGGCTACACCTTC; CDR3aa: CASRGGGSNYGYTF
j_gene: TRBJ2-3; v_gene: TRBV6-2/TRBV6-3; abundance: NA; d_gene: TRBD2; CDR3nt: TGTGCCAGCAGTCTAGCGGGAGTTGTTCAAGATACGCAGTATTTT; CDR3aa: CASSLAGVVQDTQYF
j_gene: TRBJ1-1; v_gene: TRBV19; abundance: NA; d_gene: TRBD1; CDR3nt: TGTGCCACGAGGACAGGGGTGAACACTGAAGCTTTCTTT; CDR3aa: CATRTGVNTEAFF
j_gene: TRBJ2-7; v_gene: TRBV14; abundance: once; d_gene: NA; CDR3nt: TGTGCCAGCAGCCAAGTACGGGACGGATTCTACGAGCAGTACTTC; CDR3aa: CASSQVRDGFYEQYF
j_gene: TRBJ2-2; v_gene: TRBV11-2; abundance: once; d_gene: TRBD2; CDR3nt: TGTGCCAGCAGCTTTCTAAAAAGGGGAACTAGCGGGAGTTCCGGGGAGCTGTTTTTT; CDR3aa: CASSFLKRGTSGSSGELFF
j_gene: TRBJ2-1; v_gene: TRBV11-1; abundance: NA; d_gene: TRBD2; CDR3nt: TGTGCCAGCAGCTCTAGTTTGCTAGCGGGAGTGGGTGAGCAGTTCTTC; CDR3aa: CASSSSLLAGVGEQFF
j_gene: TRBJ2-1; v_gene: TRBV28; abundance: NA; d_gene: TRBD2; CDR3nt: TGTGCCAGCACATCCGGGACTAGCGCATACAATGAGCAGTTCTTC; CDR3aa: CASTSGTSAYNEQFF
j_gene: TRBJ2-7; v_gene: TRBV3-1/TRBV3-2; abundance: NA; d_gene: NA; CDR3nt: TGTGCCAGCAGCCAAGGTTTGTGGTCTTCCTACGAGCAGTACTTC; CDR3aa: CASSQGLWSSYEQYF
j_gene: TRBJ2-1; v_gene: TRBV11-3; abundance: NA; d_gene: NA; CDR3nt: TGTGCCAGCAGCTTAGATAGTAGCACTGAGCAGTTCTTC; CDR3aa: CASSLDSSTEQFF
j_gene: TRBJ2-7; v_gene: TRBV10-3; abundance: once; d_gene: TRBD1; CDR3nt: TGTGCCATCAGTGGGGTGACAGGGGATCAAACCTCCGAGCAGTACTTC; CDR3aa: CAISGVTGDQTSEQYF
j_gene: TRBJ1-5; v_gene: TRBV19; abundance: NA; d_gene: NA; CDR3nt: TGTGCCAGTACCACCGTTGTGTATAGCAATCAGCCCCAGCATTTT; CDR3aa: CASTTVVYSNQPQHF
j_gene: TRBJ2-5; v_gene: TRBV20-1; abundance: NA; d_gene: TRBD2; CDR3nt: TGCAGTGCTAGTAAAGCCCTAGCGGGAGTACTCCAAGAGACCCAGTACTTC; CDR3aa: CSASKALAGVLQETQYF
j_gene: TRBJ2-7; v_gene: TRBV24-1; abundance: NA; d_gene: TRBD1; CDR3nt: TGTGCCACCAGTGATACTGGACAGGGCTACGAGCAGTACTTC; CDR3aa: CATSDTGQGYEQYF
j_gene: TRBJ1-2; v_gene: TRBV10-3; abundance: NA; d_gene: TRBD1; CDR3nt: TGTGCCATCACCAGGGACAGGGATCTTAACTATGGCTACACCTTC; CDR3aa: CAITRDRDLNYGYTF
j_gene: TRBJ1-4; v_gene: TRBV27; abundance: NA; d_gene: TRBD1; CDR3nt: TGTGCCAGCAGCTCCCGGACAGGGGGAAATGAAAAACTGTTTTTT; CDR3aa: CASSSRTGGNEKLFF
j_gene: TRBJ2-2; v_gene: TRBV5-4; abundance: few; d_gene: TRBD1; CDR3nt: TGTGCCAGCAGAACAGGACAGGGGCACACCGGGGAGCTGTTTTTT; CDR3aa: CASRTGQGHTGELFF
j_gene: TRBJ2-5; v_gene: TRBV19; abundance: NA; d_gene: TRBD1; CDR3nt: TGTGCCACTTATGGACAGGGTTCTGCGACCCAGTACTTC; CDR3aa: CATYGQGSATQYF
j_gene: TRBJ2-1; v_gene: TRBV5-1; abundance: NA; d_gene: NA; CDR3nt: TGCGCCAGCAGCTTCTGGACTCGGAGCTCCTACAATGAGCAGTTCTTC; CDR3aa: CASSFWTRSSYNEQFF
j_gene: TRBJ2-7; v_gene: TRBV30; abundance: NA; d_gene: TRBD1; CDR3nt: TGTGCCTCAGGACAGGACTCTATCTACGAGCAGTACTTC; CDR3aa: CASGQDSIYEQYF
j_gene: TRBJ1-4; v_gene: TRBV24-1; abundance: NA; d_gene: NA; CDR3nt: TGTGCCACCAGTGAGGTGGACAGCTATAATGAAAAACTGTTTTTT; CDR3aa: CATSEVDSYNEKLFF
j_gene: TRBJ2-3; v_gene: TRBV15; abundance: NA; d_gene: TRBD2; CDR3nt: TGTGCCACCAGCAGGCCGGGACTAGCGGGAGCGGAAACTAGCACAGATACGCAGTATTTT; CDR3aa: CATSRPGLAGAETSTDTQYF
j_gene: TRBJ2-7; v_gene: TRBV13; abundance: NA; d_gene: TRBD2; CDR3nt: TGTGCCAGCAGCTCAAGACTAGCGGGAGTGCCCTACGAGCAGTACTTC; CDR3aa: CASSSRLAGVPYEQYF
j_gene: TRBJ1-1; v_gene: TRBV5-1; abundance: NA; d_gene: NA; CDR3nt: TGCGCCAGCAACAGGGATTTGAACACTGAAGCTTTCTTT; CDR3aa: CASNRDLNTEAFF
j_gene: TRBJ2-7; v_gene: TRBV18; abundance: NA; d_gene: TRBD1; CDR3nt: TGTGCCAGCTCACCCGGACAGGGGAAAGCTACGAGGCAGTACTTC; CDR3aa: CASSPGQGKATRQYF
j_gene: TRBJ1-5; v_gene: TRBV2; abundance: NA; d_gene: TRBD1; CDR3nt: TGTGCCAGCAGTGGAGACAGGGAGGGAGGGATAGGGCCCCAGCATTTT; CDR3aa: CASSGDREGGIGPQHF
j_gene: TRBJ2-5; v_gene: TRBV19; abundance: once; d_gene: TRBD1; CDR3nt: TGTGCCAGTTCCCGGGACAGGGGCAGACAAGAGACCCAGTACTTC; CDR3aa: CASSRDRGRQETQYF
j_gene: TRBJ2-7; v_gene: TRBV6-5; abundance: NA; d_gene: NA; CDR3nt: TGTGCCAGCAACTCCCGGTCGAGCTCCTACGAGCAGTACTTC; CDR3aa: CASNSRSSSYEQYF
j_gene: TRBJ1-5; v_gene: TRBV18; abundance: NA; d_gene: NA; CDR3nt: TGTGCCAGCTCACCTGGGGGCGATGAGCCCCAGCATTTT; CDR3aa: CASSPGGDEPQHF
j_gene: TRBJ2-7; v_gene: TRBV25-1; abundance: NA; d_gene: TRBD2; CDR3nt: TGTGCCAGCACCAACGCGGGGGGTCCCTACGAGCAGTACTTC; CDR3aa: CASTNAGGPYEQYF
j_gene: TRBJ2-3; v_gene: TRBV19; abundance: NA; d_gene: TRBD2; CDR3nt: TGTGCCAGTAGTTATTGGGCGGGAGTGGCGTCAGATACGCAGTATTTT; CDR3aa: CASSYWAGVASDTQYF
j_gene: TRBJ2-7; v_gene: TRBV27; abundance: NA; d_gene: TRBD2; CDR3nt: TGTGCCAGCAGTTTATTTAGCGGGAGCGTTTACGAGCAGTACTTC; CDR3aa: CASSLFSGSVYEQYF
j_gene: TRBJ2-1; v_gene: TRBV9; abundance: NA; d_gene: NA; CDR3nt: TGTGCCAGCAAGTTTGGCGGTGAGCAGTTCTTC; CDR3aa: CASKFGGEQFF
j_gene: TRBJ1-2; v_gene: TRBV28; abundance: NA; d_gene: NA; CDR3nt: TGTGCCAGCAGTTTAGGGCGGAACTATGGCTACACCTTC; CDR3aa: CASSLGRNYGYTF